The present entry profiles one TCR beta chain with its context. This sample stems from a study of T cell responses to AZD1222 COVID-19 vaccine. Using immunoSEQ multiplex PCR, the repertoire was profiled, and TCRdb retains in-frame clones only, with some absent. Altogether 90,000 to 120,000 clones are present, 92% being singletons, with the ten largest covering about 8.1%. CDR1 is LGHDT, CDR2 YNNKEL, per germline (reference sequence). With 5 bases clipped from V and 10 bases from J, the junction kept 8 bases outside the gene matches. The CDR3 has 14 amino acids. This chain connects TRBV3-1 (or the pseudogene TRBV3-2) to TRBJ1-6, with 7 bases lining up with TRBD1. The clonotype originates from an adult who received the AZD1222 COVID-19 vaccine. Source: peripheral blood, taken 28 days after the second AZD1222 dose. The CDR3 DNA reads as TGTGCCAGCAGCTCCCGACAGGGACACTCACCCCTCCACTTT. Its translation: CASSSRQGHSPLHF.